This T cell receptor (beta chain) was found in a study of CD8 T cells in Susac syndrome. RNA, at roughly 0.5 to 1 ug, was reverse transcribed with random hexamers. Multiplex immunoSEQ PCR targeted 54 Vbeta and 13 Jbeta TCR beta segments. TCRdb re-called the immunoSEQ multiplex PCR reads with MiXCR, one entry per CDR3 protein. The sample includes 150,000 to 200,000 distinct CDR3 sequences, 93% of them seen just once. The patients who served as multiple sclerosis controls were treatment-naive and had stable or active relapsing-remitting disease that fulfilled the revised McDonald criteria. Negative isolation yielded CD8+ and CD4+ T cells; FACS enriched TEMRA cells. Note on this clonotype: A read error may account for a junction end that differs from germline.

The sample comprised CD4+ T cells from PBMCs. This TCR was recovered from a human donor with multiple sclerosis.

In DNA, the CDR3 is TGTGCCAGCAGCGAAGACCTGTATGGCTACACCTTC. Protein: CASSEDLYGYTF. This chain uses TRBV2 with TRBJ1-2; D is unclear. The CDR3 sequence is 12 residues long. Germline CDR1 is SNHLY and CDR2 is FYNNEI.